This T cell receptor beta chain was obtained from a study of blood T cells in healthy people across ages. General observations from the study: Whereas aged donors had fewer naive CD4+ cells, long-lived donors had more of them and higher diversity.

Points on this clonotype: Its antigen is unknown. This may stem from a read error, because a much larger clone lies one nucleotide away.

Drawing of peripheral blood yielded approximately 10 milliliters from each donor. V lost 7 bases and J lost 3; bases outside the gene matches: 9. The length of the CDR3 is 14 residues. From germline, CDR1 is DFQATT and CDR2 SNEGSKA (reference sequence). The authors ran a second PCR of about 6 to 12 cycles using a sample-barcoded 5' primer and a J-beta primer mix. Each cDNA molecule was tagged by a template-switch adaptor with 12 random nucleotides. Individual samples furnished no less than 3 million CDR3-containing paired-end reads apiece. TCRdb redid the calling of the 5' RACE reads with MiXCR, one entry per CDR3 protein. The sample shows approximately 700,000 distinct CDR3 sequences, approximately 31% of them seen only once.

Sample: blood. The clonotype comes from a woman of 80 years or more in good health. V and J are TRBV20-1 and TRBJ2-3; TRBD1 matches 8 bases. Written as DNA, the CDR3 is TGCAGTGTGAGGGCCCAGGGGGCTACAGATACGCAGTATTTT. Translating gives CSVRAQGATDTQYF.